The 18 T cell receptor beta chains given below trace back to one sample, sequenced in a study of blood T cell repertoires in COVID-19. TCRdb keeps only in-frame clones here, not all; method: immunoSEQ multiplex PCR. Among a few hundred thousand clones listed, 85% were seen once. Specimen: peripheral blood. The receptor set was obtained from a woman aged 18 to 35 with acute or convalescent COVID-19.

This clone was seen a handful of times. The V call is TRBV27, the J call TRBJ1-1, with TRBD1 matching 7 bases. This CDR3 has 14 amino acids. The junction had 9 bases not matched to a gene; V was cut back by 6 bases and J by 5 bases. Germline values: CDR1 MNHEY, CDR2 SMNVEV (reference sequence). CDR3 loop: CASRVQTGRTEAFF. In DNA form, the CDR3 reads TGTGCCAGCAGAGTGCAGACAGGGCGAACTGAAGCTTTCTTT.

This clone was observed a single time. The chain employs TRBV5-4 and TRBJ1-6, with a weak D call TRBD1 (5 bases). V gave up 1 base and J gave up 3 bases, with 8 bases separating them. The CDR3 consists of 15 residues. Germline lookup yields CDR1 SGHNT and CDR2 YYREEE (reference sequence). The CDR3 here is CASSLSQVYNSPLHF. The CDR3, as DNA: TGTGCCAGCAGCTTGTCACAGGTCTATAATTCACCCCTCCACTTT.

In this sample, this clone turned up once. The chain recombines TRBV28 with TRBJ1-1; 7 bases line up with TRBD1. The CDR3 sequence is 14 residues long. After removal of 2 bases from V and 4 bases from J, the junction contained 4 bases not matched to a gene. Germline V gives CDR1 MDHEN, CDR2 SYDVKM. The CDR3 nucleotides read TGTGCCAGCAGTTTAGGGCAGGGGGTCACTGAAGCTTTCTTT. Translation: CASSLGQGVTEAFF.

The rearrangement uses TRBV28 and TRBJ2-1; D is undetermined. V lost 1 base and J lost 6, with 7 bases in between. CDR1 is MDHEN and CDR2 is SYDVKM in the germline V gene. The CDR3 contains 13 residues. The CDR3 DNA follows: TGTGCCAGCAGTTTATCCAGAAGCAATGAGCAGTTCTTC. Its translation is CASSLSRSNEQFF.

The rearrangement uses TRBV9 and TRBJ1-1; D is ambiguous. The V end lost 4 bases, the J end lost 1 base, and 8 bases lay between the germline ends. CDR3 length: 13 amino acids. CDR1 and CDR2 from the germline V gene are SGDLS and YYNGEE. CDR3 sequence: CASSTTENTEAFF. CDR3 coding DNA: TGTGCCAGCAGCACAACAGAGAACACTGAAGCTTTCTTT.

V and J are TRBV2 and TRBJ2-7; no clear D gene. Trimming removed 6 bases from V and 1 base from J, with 10 bases in between. Germline V gene lookup returns CDR1 SNHLY and CDR2 FYNNEI. This CDR3 contains 13 residues. Here the CDR3 reads CASSRSFSYEQYF. For the CDR3, the DNA is TGTGCCAGCAGCCGGAGCTTTTCCTACGAGCAGTACTTC. Complete variable domain (other parts from reference TRBV2 and TRBJ2-7): EPEVTQTPSHQVTQMGQEVILRCVPISNHLYFYWYRQILGQKVEFLVSFYNNEISEKSEIFDDQFSVERPDGSNFTLKIRSTKLEDSAMYFCASSRSFSYEQYFGPGTRLTVT.

The gene calls are TRBV5-3 and TRBJ1-4; weak D call: TRBD1 (6 bases). TRBV5-3 is placed among ORFs of uncertain function. V was shortened by 0 bases and J by 4 bases, with 16 bases between the two germline ends. CDR3 size: 17 residues. The CDR3 nucleotides read TGTGCCAGAAGCTTGGCGGTCAGGGGAGGGTGTAATGAAAAACTGTTTTTT. Its translation is CARSLAVRGGCNEKLFF.

This chain connects TRBV24-1 to TRBJ1-4; a weak D match, TRBD1 (5 bases). Germline assignment: CDR1 KGHDR and CDR2 SFDVKD. The V and J ends lost 6 bases and 3 bases respectively, with 19 bases between them. This CDR3 is built from 17 residues. The CDR3 reads CATSIIIGGSSNEKLFF. The CDR3 nucleotides are TGTGCCACCAGTATCATCATCGGGGGTTCTTCTAATGAAAAACTGTTTTTT.

V gene TRBV19 combines with J gene TRBJ2-2, with 10 bases aligning to TRBD1. CDR3 length equals 13 residues. Germline CDR1 LNHDA, CDR2 SQIVND (reference sequence). Unmatched junction bases numbered 3, after V lost 6 bases and J lost 8 bases. CDR3 residues: CASRGTGEGELFF. The CDR3 coding sequence is TGTGCCAGTAGAGGGACAGGGGAAGGGGAGCTGTTTTTT.

CDR3 nucleotides: TGTGCCAGCAGCTGGGGACTTGATCAGCCCCAGCATTTT. It codes for CASSWGLDQPQHF. J is TRBJ1-5 and V is TRBV7-3; a possible D gene is TRBD1 (5 bases). The V and J ends lost 4 bases and 5 bases respectively, with 9 bases between them. The CDR3 consists of 13 residues. The germline V gene encodes CDR1 SGHTA and CDR2 FQGTGA.

This chain connects TRBV2 to TRBJ1-4; no clear D gene. V dropped 4 bases and J dropped 7 bases, with 13 bases sitting between them. The length of the CDR3 is 14 residues. The germline gives CDR1 SNHLY, CDR2 FYNNEI. Here the CDR3 reads CASSGRYYREKLFF. The CDR3 DNA is TGTGCCAGCAGTGGAAGGTACTACCGTGAAAAACTGTTTTTT.

This clone was detected only a few times. The CDR3 reads CASTTGFSEKLFF. CDR3 nucleotides: TGTGCCAGCACGACAGGATTTAGTGAAAAACTGTTTTTT. The chain employs TRBV2 and TRBJ1-4; possible D gene TRBD1, 6 bases. The CDR3 consists of 13 residues. The ends were cut back, 7 bases at V and 7 bases at J, with 13 bases in the middle. From germline, CDR1 is SNHLY and CDR2 FYNNEI.

The V gene is TRBV6-2 or TRBV6-3, the J gene TRBJ1-6; D is possibly TRBD1 (5 bases). CDR1 is MNHEY and CDR2 is SVGEGT in the germline V gene. Trimming stripped 4 bases from V and 5 bases from J, with 12 bases between. CDR3 length: 15 residues. The CDR3 DNA sequence: TGTGCCAGCAGTTCGGGGGACGGGGATAATTCACCCCTCCACTTT. Residues: CASSSGDGDNSPLHF.

The V and J genes are TRBV18 and TRBJ1-3, with 7 bases aligning to TRBD1. CDR1 is KGHSH, CDR2 LQKENI, per germline. With V trimmed by 3 bases and J by 4 bases, 9 bases remained unmatched. This CDR3 has 16 residues. The CDR3 nucleotides are TGTGCCAGCTCACCCGGGACAGTCGCTATCGGAAACACCATATATTTT. Amino acid sequence: CASSPGTVAIGNTIYF.

The chain employs TRBV6-5 and TRBJ1-1, with D hard to call. Trimming took off 6 bases at V and 1 base at J, with 12 bases between the two ends. The CDR3 covers 14 residues. Per the germline V gene, CDR1 is MNHEY and CDR2 is SVGAGI. CDR3 DNA: TGTGCCAGCAGGCTGTGGGGAGAGAACACTGAAGCTTTCTTT. Protein sequence: CASRLWGENTEAFF.

The rearrangement links TRBV5-1 to TRBJ1-3, with 7 bases that match TRBD1. The CDR3 has 15 amino acids. The ends lost 3 bases at V and 0 bases at J; junction bases unmatched: 3. In germline, CDR1 is SGHRS, CDR2 YFSETQ. The CDR3 region is CASSSGQPSGNTIYF. CDR3 in DNA: TGCGCCAGCAGCTCGGGACAGCCCTCTGGAAACACCATATATTTT.

The V and J genes are TRBV6-1 and TRBJ1-5; TRBD1 agrees at 9 bases. CDR1 is MNHNS and CDR2 is SASEGT in the germline V gene. The length of the CDR3 is 15 residues. V was clipped by 3 bases and J by 6 bases; unmatched bases: 6. CDR3 sequence reads: CASSEGDRVIQPQHF. The DNA for the CDR3 is TGTGCCAGCAGTGAGGGGGACAGGGTGATTCAGCCCCAGCATTTT.

The J gene is TRBJ2-1, the V gene TRBV9; TRBD2 agrees at 12 bases. The V gene end was trimmed by 0 bases and the J gene end by 8 bases; junction bases not matched to a gene: 6. Germline V gene data show CDR1 as SGDLS and CDR2 as YYNGEE. This CDR3 has 16 amino acids. In nucleotides, the CDR3 is TGTGCCAGCAGCGTAGTTCCTAGCGGGGGGGCGCATGAGCAGTTCTTC. Amino acid sequence: CASSVVPSGGAHEQFF.